This is a list of T cell receptor beta chains from one sample in a study of identical twins. TCRdb processed the 5' RACE reads anew with MiXCR; each CDR3 protein has one entry. The table includes over 200,000 distinct CDR3 sequences, roughly 7.1% detected once. These data also formed part of another study, on T cells expressing NK-cell markers.

The sequencing sample was made of CD8+ T cells sorted from blood. All receptors derive from a woman between 18 and 29 years old in good health. Each CDR3 is given with its conserved first and last residue. The D gene is left open where the match is weak. A clone size is listed for some rows: how often the clone was seen (once, few, many), or a class if it is expanded.

clone_size	v_call	j_call	d_call	cdr3_aa	cdr3_nt
-	TRBV4-3	TRBJ2-1	-	CASSQDSSEYNEQFF	TGCGCCAGCAGCCAAGATTCCTCTGAATACAATGAGCAGTTCTTC
-	TRBV27	TRBJ2-1	TRBD2	CASSSWLGTSLYNEQFF	TGTGCCAGCAGTTCATGGCTCGGGACTAGCCTGTACAATGAGCAGTTCTTC
-	TRBV4-3	TRBJ1-2	-	CASSQDSMGRSYGYTF	TGCGCCAGCAGCCAAGATAGTATGGGACGCAGCTATGGCTACACCTTC
-	TRBV6-1	TRBJ2-1	-	CASSRTSSPGGTYNEQFF	TGTGCCAGCAGTAGGACCTCCTCCCCCGGGGGCACCTACAATGAGCAGTTCTTC
-	TRBV7-6	TRBJ1-5	-	CASSLDDGSSSNQPQHF	TGTGCCAGCAGCTTAGACGACGGATCCTCAAGCAATCAGCCCCAGCATTTT
many	TRBV11-2	TRBJ2-3	TRBD2	CASSLILAGVSDTQYF	TGTGCCAGCAGCTTAATCCTAGCGGGGGTGTCAGATACGCAGTATTTT
few	TRBV2	TRBJ1-1	-	CASRGDPPEAFF	TGTGCCAGCCGGGGGGATCCCCCTGAAGCTTTCTTT
few	TRBV12-5	TRBJ2-3	-	CASGLVGVNTDTQYF	TGTGCTAGTGGTTTGGTGGGAGTTAACACAGATACGCAGTATTTT
few	TRBV14	TRBJ2-3	-	CASSQQDPGLVTDTQYF	TGTGCCAGCAGCCAACAGGATCCGGGTTTAGTCACAGATACGCAGTATTTT
many	TRBV20-1	TRBJ1-2	-	CSARPLDRPNYGYTF	TGCAGTGCTAGACCCTTAGACAGGCCTAACTATGGCTACACCTTC
-	TRBV5-1	TRBJ1-1	-	CASSLEKRVGVDTEAFF	TGCGCCAGCAGCCTGGAAAAACGAGTGGGAGTCGACACTGAAGCTTTCTTT
many	TRBV10-3	TRBJ2-1	TRBD1	CAISEDRGRSNEQFF	TGTGCCATCAGTGAAGACAGGGGGAGGAGTAATGAGCAGTTCTTC
-	TRBV29-1	TRBJ1-2	-	CSVESPFGGYTF	TGCAGCGTTGAGAGCCCGTTCGGTGGCTACACCTTC
-	TRBV7-2	TRBJ1-6	-	CASSSNRDLENLHF	TGTGCCAGCAGCTCCAACCGGGACCTGGAAAACCTCCACTTT
few	TRBV28	TRBJ1-1	-	CASSSSLPSTEGLNTEAFF	TGTGCCAGCAGTTCTTCCCTTCCTTCCACGGAAGGTTTGAACACTGAAGCTTTCTTT
many	TRBV6-1	TRBJ2-3	-	CATPPDFQTDTQYF	TGTGCCACGCCCCCGGACTTCCAGACAGATACGCAGTATTTT
few	TRBV7-3	TRBJ2-7	-	CASSSAGPYEQYF	TGTGCCAGCAGCTCGGCAGGGCCGTACGAGCAGTACTTC
-	TRBV27	TRBJ2-7	-	CASNTYRGTSSYEQYF	TGTGCCAGCAATACCTATCGTGGGACTTCCTCCTACGAGCAGTACTTC
few	TRBV7-9	TRBJ1-2	-	CASSTEGRGVSRYTF	TGTGCCAGCAGCACTGAGGGCAGGGGAGTATCCCGCTACACCTTC
few	TRBV7-9	TRBJ2-5	TRBD1	CASSATGVQETQYF	TGTGCCAGCAGCGCGACAGGGGTCCAAGAGACCCAGTACTTC
many	TRBV5-1	TRBJ2-7	-	CASSLGTGLMSSYEQYF	TGCGCCAGCAGCTTGGGAACGGGACTCATGAGCTCCTACGAGCAGTACTTC
-	TRBV5-1	TRBJ2-1	TRBD2	CASSSAGGRAREQFF	TGCGCCAGCAGCTCCGCCGGAGGGAGGGCCCGTGAGCAGTTCTTC
few	TRBV29-1	TRBJ2-3	-	CSVSRRDTQYF	TGCAGCGTTTCCCGACGAGATACGCAGTATTTT
few	TRBV7-2	TRBJ2-3	-	CASSFGTSSTDTQYF	TGTGCCAGCAGCTTCGGGACGTCTAGCACAGATACGCAGTATTTT
many	TRBV11-2	TRBJ2-1	TRBD2	CASSLQLAGGGFAYNEQFF	TGTGCCAGCAGCTTACAACTAGCGGGAGGAGGATTCGCCTACAATGAGCAGTTCTTC